This TCR beta chain appears in the sequencing data of a study of blood T cell repertoires in COVID-19. About the research overall: From T cells, B-cell-depleted T cells, or PBMCs came the material, which was cDNA or gDNA.

Clones were read by immunoSEQ multiplex PCR, and TCRdb kept only the in-frame ones, dropping some. Of fewer than 200,000 clones in the sample, roughly 85% were seen once. Trimming took off 0 bases at V and 0 bases at J, with 12 bases between the two ends. Germline V gene sequence: CDR1 MGHRA, CDR2 YSYEKL. This CDR3 comprises 16 residues. Specimen: peripheral blood. This TCR was recovered from a woman aged 50 to 60 with COVID-19, enrolled during active disease. This rearrangement joins TRBV4-1 to TRBJ2-7, with TRBD1 as a possible D gene (5 bases). Written as DNA, the CDR3 is TGCGCCAGCAGCCAAGATCTGGACACTCTCTCCTACGAGCAGTACTTC. Residues: CASSQDLDTLSYEQYF.